The subject of this entry is one T cell receptor beta chain. Antigen: not known. The V end lost 5 bases, the J end lost 0 bases, and 17 bases lay between the germline ends. The CDR3 loop spans 16 amino acids. Germline V lookup: CDR1 SGHTA, CDR2 FQGNSA. Samples were taken at baseline and on day 1 of cycles 4 and 7. Measured with immunoSEQ multiplex PCR; TCRdb has only the in-frame clones, and not every one. The table shows 80,000 to 95,000 clones, with approximately 79% occurring only once. The data are from a study of OX40 agonist ivuxolimab in advanced cancers. Study-level information: The study gave patients intravenous ivuxolimab at 0.01 to 10 mg/kg every 2 weeks. Whole-study findings and limits: The 0.1-3.0 mg/kg partial responders had among the lowest clonal expansion.

The chain uses TRBV7-2 and TRBJ2-7; no clear D gene. Specimen: CD4+ or CD8+ T cells sorted from blood, collected in a trial of the OX40 agonist ivuxolimab. The origin of this receptor is an adult with an advanced solid tumor such as melanoma, head and neck, liver or kidney cancer. The CDR3, as DNA: TGTGCCAGCAGCCAAAGCCGGACGATCCACTCCTACGAGCAGTACTTC. Translated, it gives CASSQSRTIHSYEQYF.